This T cell receptor (beta chain) was documented in a study of blood T cells in healthy people across ages. Sample-barcoded 5' priming and a J-beta primer mix drove a second PCR of about 7 to 12 cycles. TCRdb redid the calling of the 5' RACE reads with MiXCR, one entry per CDR3 protein. The table shows more than 1,400,000 distinct CDR3 sequences, with roughly 40% occurring only once. This CDR3 has 16 amino acids. Germline-derived CDR1 and CDR2 are SGHRS and YFSETQ. This clonotype was counted between two and nine times. One end of the junction does not line up with germline, which may come from a read error.

Sequenced sample: blood. This receptor was taken from a woman between 18 and 30 years old in good health. This sequence joins TRBV5-1 and TRBJ2-6, with D tentatively TRBD1 (5 bases). CDR3 in DNA: TGCGCCAGCAGTCAGGAGCCTTTCTCTGGGGCCAACATCCTGACTTTC. It codes for CASSQEPFSGANILTF.